The rows below give T cell receptor beta chains drawn from one sample of a study of human T cells and chemical hapten exposure. Using its own MiXCR run on the reads, TCRdb lists one record per CDR3 protein. The sample yields about 120,000 distinct CDR3 sequences, around 9% seen once. Sequenced sample: whole blood. These receptors came from a human donor in good health. Some clones in this sample may be carry-over from other donors' samples. CDR3s include the opening cysteine and the closing phenylalanine or tryptophan. The D gene is left open where the match is weak. Expanded clones get a size class; other rows say once, few or many, or leave the size out.

D gene: -
J gene: TRBJ2-1
clone size: many
V gene: TRBV5-1
CDR3 protein: CASSLGLDYNEQFF
CDR3 DNA: TGCGCCAGCAGCTTGGGTCTCGACTACAATGAGCAGTTCTTC

D gene: -
J gene: TRBJ2-3
clone size: -
V gene: TRBV12-5
CDR3 protein: CASGLDPGTDTQYF
CDR3 DNA: TGTGCTAGTGGTTTGGACCCGGGTACAGATACGCAGTATTTT

D gene: TRBD1
J gene: TRBJ2-2
clone size: many
V gene: TRBV7-9
CDR3 protein: CASSLRDRASSGELFF
CDR3 DNA: TGTGCCAGCAGCCTCCGGGACAGGGCGTCATCCGGGGAGCTGTTTTTT

D gene: -
J gene: TRBJ2-7
clone size: few
V gene: TRBV4-3
CDR3 protein: CASSQVGRDYEQYF
CDR3 DNA: TGCGCCAGCAGCCAAGTGGGCAGGGACTACGAGCAGTACTTC

D gene: TRBD1
J gene: TRBJ2-6
clone size: many
V gene: TRBV11-2
CDR3 protein: CASSPRDRVTGANVLTF
CDR3 DNA: TGTGCCAGCAGCCCGCGGGACAGGGTTACTGGGGCCAACGTCCTGACTTTC

D gene: -
J gene: TRBJ2-7
clone size: many
V gene: TRBV12-5
CDR3 protein: CASGARNYEQYF
CDR3 DNA: TGTGCTAGTGGCGCACGGAACTACGAGCAGTACTTC

D gene: -
J gene: TRBJ1-2
clone size: many
V gene: TRBV7-2
CDR3 protein: CASSSPGIRGDGYTF
CDR3 DNA: TGTGCCAGCAGCTCACCCGGGATCCGGGGGGATGGCTACACCTTC

D gene: TRBD2
J gene: TRBJ2-1
clone size: many
V gene: TRBV3-1
CDR3 protein: CASSGTRIFNEQFF
CDR3 DNA: TGTGCCAGCAGCGGGACTAGAATTTTCAATGAGCAGTTCTTC

D gene: TRBD1
J gene: TRBJ2-7
clone size: many
V gene: TRBV5-6
CDR3 protein: CASSPRTGPYEQYF
CDR3 DNA: TGTGCCAGCAGCCCCCGGACAGGACCTTACGAGCAGTACTTC

D gene: -
J gene: TRBJ1-6
clone size: many
V gene: TRBV20-1
CDR3 protein: CSARDRGGTYNSPLHF
CDR3 DNA: TGCAGTGCTAGAGATCGGGGGGGGACCTATAATTCACCCCTCCACTTT

D gene: TRBD1
J gene: TRBJ2-4
clone size: few
V gene: TRBV7-9
CDR3 protein: CASSPRQGLAKNIQYF
CDR3 DNA: TGTGCCAGCAGCCCGAGACAGGGGCTAGCCAAAAACATTCAGTACTTC

D gene: -
J gene: TRBJ2-3
clone size: many
V gene: TRBV5-6
CDR3 protein: CASSLGTTDTQYF
CDR3 DNA: TGTGCCAGCAGCCTCGGCACGACAGATACGCAGTATTTT

D gene: TRBD1
J gene: TRBJ1-2
clone size: -
V gene: TRBV30
CDR3 protein: CAWGLTGRDYGYTF
CDR3 DNA: TGTGCCTGGGGATTGACAGGGAGGGACTATGGCTACACCTTC

D gene: -
J gene: TRBJ2-7
clone size: many
V gene: TRBV20-1
CDR3 protein: CSARDSRKQGTSYEQYF
CDR3 DNA: TGCAGTGCTAGAGATAGCCGTAAACAGGGAACTAGCTACGAGCAGTACTTC

D gene: -
J gene: TRBJ2-7
clone size: many
V gene: TRBV12-5
CDR3 protein: CASGLDGLFYEQYF
CDR3 DNA: TGTGCTAGTGGTTTGGACGGACTCTTCTACGAGCAGTACTTC

D gene: -
J gene: TRBJ1-1
clone size: few
V gene: TRBV19
CDR3 protein: CASSMLTANTEAFF
CDR3 DNA: TGTGCCAGTAGTATGCTGACGGCGAACACTGAAGCTTTCTTT

D gene: -
J gene: TRBJ1-3
clone size: -
V gene: TRBV5-1
CDR3 protein: CASSLVPAENTIYF
CDR3 DNA: TGCGCCAGCAGCTTGGTCCCCGCTGAAAACACCATATATTTT

D gene: -
J gene: TRBJ1-3
clone size: many
V gene: TRBV7-2
CDR3 protein: CASSLGAHTIYF
CDR3 DNA: TGTGCCAGCAGCTTAGGTGCGCACACCATATATTTT

D gene: -
J gene: TRBJ1-1
clone size: many
V gene: TRBV2
CDR3 protein: CASSETGVPEAFF
CDR3 DNA: TGTGCCAGCAGTGAAACGGGGGTCCCTGAAGCTTTCTTT

D gene: TRBD2
J gene: TRBJ2-3
clone size: many
V gene: TRBV6-1
CDR3 protein: CATRTAGGWPDTQYF
CDR3 DNA: TGTGCCACGAGGACGGCGGGAGGGTGGCCAGATACGCAGTATTTT

D gene: TRBD2
J gene: TRBJ2-2
clone size: -
V gene: TRBV5-6
CDR3 protein: CASRVLAGVGTGELFF
CDR3 DNA: TGTGCCAGCAGAGTACTAGCGGGAGTGGGCACCGGGGAGCTGTTTTTT

D gene: TRBD1
J gene: TRBJ2-7
clone size: few
V gene: TRBV5-5
CDR3 protein: CASSPGGTGVYEQYF
CDR3 DNA: TGTGCCAGCAGCCCAGGGGGCACAGGGGTTTACGAGCAGTACTTC

D gene: TRBD2
J gene: TRBJ2-1
clone size: many
V gene: TRBV29-1
CDR3 protein: CSVEGAGTSADNEQFF
CDR3 DNA: TGCAGCGTTGAGGGCGCCGGGACTAGCGCCGACAATGAGCAGTTCTTC

D gene: -
J gene: TRBJ2-1
clone size: few
V gene: TRBV6-5
CDR3 protein: CASTGGNTYNEQFF
CDR3 DNA: TGTGCCAGCACTGGGGGGAATACCTACAATGAGCAGTTCTTC

D gene: -
J gene: TRBJ1-2
clone size: many
V gene: TRBV29-1
CDR3 protein: CSVEDSRQNYGYTF
CDR3 DNA: TGCAGCGTTGAAGATTCGCGGCAGAACTATGGCTACACCTTC

D gene: -
J gene: TRBJ2-1
clone size: once
V gene: TRBV29-1
CDR3 protein: CSAEGGGTTNEQFF
CDR3 DNA: TGCAGCGCCGAAGGAGGGGGGACCACCAATGAGCAGTTCTTC

D gene: -
J gene: TRBJ2-5
clone size: few
V gene: TRBV15
CDR3 protein: CATSTGEETQYF
CDR3 DNA: TGTGCCACCAGCACAGGGGAGGAGACCCAGTACTTC

D gene: -
J gene: TRBJ1-2
clone size: -
V gene: TRBV10-3
CDR3 protein: CAISERAGLDHTF
CDR3 DNA: TGTGCCATCAGTGAGAGGGCGGGACTGGACCACACCTTC

D gene: -
J gene: TRBJ1-6
clone size: few
V gene: TRBV27
CDR3 protein: CASSLTGPYNSPLHF
CDR3 DNA: TGTGCCAGCAGCCTAACAGGGCCCTATAATTCACCCCTCCACTTT

D gene: -
J gene: TRBJ2-7
clone size: few
V gene: TRBV6-1
CDR3 protein: CASSEANVRKRAYEQYF
CDR3 DNA: TGTGCCAGCAGTGAAGCGAACGTGAGGAAAAGGGCCTACGAGCAGTACTTC

D gene: -
J gene: TRBJ2-5
clone size: -
V gene: TRBV3-1
CDR3 protein: CASSHPYGQETQYF
CDR3 DNA: TGTGCCAGCAGCCATCCCTACGGGCAAGAGACCCAGTACTTC

D gene: -
J gene: TRBJ1-1
clone size: many
V gene: TRBV7-9
CDR3 protein: CASSFPGTEAFF
CDR3 DNA: TGTGCCAGCAGCTTTCCGGGCACTGAAGCTTTCTTT

D gene: TRBD1
J gene: TRBJ1-1
clone size: many
V gene: TRBV7-6
CDR3 protein: CASSQGVGGDTEAFF
CDR3 DNA: TGTGCCAGCAGCCAGGGGGTGGGGGGGGACACTGAAGCTTTCTTT

D gene: -
J gene: TRBJ1-1
clone size: -
V gene: TRBV27
CDR3 protein: CASRRGGRSTEAFF
CDR3 DNA: TGTGCCAGCAGACGGGGGGGCAGAAGCACTGAAGCTTTCTTT

D gene: -
J gene: TRBJ1-5
clone size: -
V gene: TRBV6-6
CDR3 protein: CASSYTGQRNQPQHF
CDR3 DNA: TGTGCCAGCAGTTATACCGGACAGCGCAATCAGCCCCAGCATTTT

D gene: TRBD2
J gene: TRBJ2-3
clone size: -
V gene: TRBV7-9
CDR3 protein: CASSFLPGLAGGPTDTQYF
CDR3 DNA: TGTGCCAGCAGCTTCCTACCGGGACTAGCGGGAGGGCCAACAGATACGCAGTATTTT

D gene: -
J gene: TRBJ2-7
clone size: -
V gene: TRBV14
CDR3 protein: CASSQVLVSSYEQYF
CDR3 DNA: TGTGCCAGCAGCCAAGTCCTAGTTAGCTCCTACGAGCAGTACTTC

D gene: -
J gene: TRBJ2-1
clone size: few
V gene: TRBV6-5
CDR3 protein: CASRPPGPLTNEQFF
CDR3 DNA: TGTGCCAGCAGGCCTCCGGGCCCCCTAACCAATGAGCAGTTCTTC

D gene: -
J gene: TRBJ2-7
clone size: few
V gene: TRBV7-2
CDR3 protein: CASSLVPGSSYEQYF
CDR3 DNA: TGTGCCAGCAGCTTAGTGCCGGGGAGCTCCTACGAGCAGTACTTC

D gene: TRBD1
J gene: TRBJ2-7
clone size: -
V gene: TRBV7-9
CDR3 protein: CSSSSGTGPSNPYEQYF
CDR3 DNA: TGTTCCAGCAGCTCCGGGACAGGCCCCAGTAATCCCTACGAGCAGTACTTC

D gene: -
J gene: TRBJ2-7
clone size: few
V gene: TRBV3-1
CDR3 protein: CASSQFSLSYEQYF
CDR3 DNA: TGTGCCAGCAGCCAATTTTCCCTCTCCTACGAGCAGTACTTC

D gene: TRBD2
J gene: TRBJ2-1
clone size: few
V gene: TRBV4-1
CDR3 protein: CASSQGPSGRRTSNEQFF
CDR3 DNA: TGCGCCAGCAGCCAAGGGCCTAGCGGGAGGCGTACGTCCAATGAGCAGTTCTTC

D gene: -
J gene: TRBJ2-7
clone size: many
V gene: TRBV11-2
CDR3 protein: CASSPRPSYEQYF
CDR3 DNA: TGTGCCAGCAGTCCTCGGCCATCCTACGAGCAGTACTTC

D gene: TRBD2
J gene: TRBJ2-1
clone size: -
V gene: TRBV5-4
CDR3 protein: CASSLSGTDNEQFF
CDR3 DNA: TGTGCCAGCAGCCTTAGCGGGACCGACAATGAGCAGTTCTTC

D gene: -
J gene: TRBJ1-4
clone size: few
V gene: TRBV12-3/TRBV12-4
CDR3 protein: CASSPGGQDEKLFF
CDR3 DNA: TGTGCCAGCAGTCCTGGTGGGCAGGATGAAAAACTGTTTTTT

D gene: -
J gene: TRBJ2-1
clone size: few
V gene: TRBV9
CDR3 protein: CASSVGTLGEQFF
CDR3 DNA: TGTGCCAGCAGCGTTGGGACACTCGGTGAGCAGTTCTTC

D gene: TRBD1
J gene: TRBJ1-5
clone size: many
V gene: TRBV4-3
CDR3 protein: CASSPGTGNQPQHF
CDR3 DNA: TGCGCCAGCAGCCCCGGGACAGGAAATCAGCCCCAGCATTTT

D gene: -
J gene: TRBJ2-2
clone size: many
V gene: TRBV12-3/TRBV12-4
CDR3 protein: CASSYGRVGELFF
CDR3 DNA: TGTGCCAGCAGTTACGGCAGGGTGGGGGAGCTGTTTTTT

D gene: -
J gene: TRBJ1-2
clone size: few
V gene: TRBV7-9
CDR3 protein: CALQGTNYGYTF
CDR3 DNA: TGTGCCCTCCAGGGAACTAACTATGGCTACACCTTC

D gene: TRBD1
J gene: TRBJ2-7
clone size: few
V gene: TRBV20-1
CDR3 protein: CSARDFQGAAYEQYF
CDR3 DNA: TGCAGTGCTAGAGATTTTCAGGGGGCGGCCTACGAGCAGTACTTC

D gene: -
J gene: TRBJ1-2
clone size: many
V gene: TRBV4-2
CDR3 protein: CASSQGQGTYGYTF
CDR3 DNA: TGTGCCAGCAGCCAAGGGCAGGGTACCTATGGCTACACCTTC

D gene: TRBD1
J gene: TRBJ1-1
clone size: few
V gene: TRBV7-6
CDR3 protein: CASRPLQGVGTEAFF
CDR3 DNA: TGTGCCAGCAGACCACTACAGGGGGTCGGCACTGAAGCTTTCTTT

D gene: -
J gene: TRBJ2-2
clone size: -
V gene: TRBV19
CDR3 protein: CASTPDFFAGELFF
CDR3 DNA: TGTGCCAGTACCCCGGACTTTTTTGCCGGGGAGCTGTTTTTT